Listed below are T cell receptor beta chains from one sample, sequenced in a study of blood T cell repertoires in COVID-19. Clones were sequenced by immunoSEQ multiplex PCR, and TCRdb holds only the in-frame ones, with some missing. The sample shows roughly 100,000 clones, approximately 92% of them seen only once. The sequenced sample consisted of peripheral blood. All receptors come from a woman aged 45 to 65 with COVID-19, enrolled during active disease. The CDR3 runs from the conserved cysteine through the conserved F or W. Each record gives: clone size, V gene, CDR3 length, D gene, J gene, CDR3 DNA, CDR3 protein. The D gene is left open where the match is weak. Clone size is given for some rows only: seen once, a few or many times, or a class if the clone is expanded.

clone size: .
V gene: TRBV28
CDR3 length: 16
D gene: .
J gene: TRBJ2-1
CDR3 DNA: TGTGCCAGCAGTTTATATCTGGAGAGTACCTACAATGAGCAGTTCTTC
CDR3 protein: CASSLYLESTYNEQFF

clone size: .
V gene: TRBV21-1
CDR3 length: 20
D gene: .
J gene: TRBJ2-7
CDR3 DNA: TGTGCCAGCAGCAAAGCTATCAATGACCCGGGCCCCCGCGGGGGTAACGAGCAGTACTTC
CDR3 protein: CASSKAINDPGPRGGNEQYF

clone size: .
V gene: TRBV10-3
CDR3 length: 15
D gene: .
J gene: TRBJ1-2
CDR3 DNA: TGTGCCATCAGTGAGTCTACAGGCCCCTACTATGGCTACACCTTC
CDR3 protein: CAISESTGPYYGYTF

clone size: .
V gene: TRBV5-6
CDR3 length: 14
D gene: .
J gene: TRBJ1-1
CDR3 DNA: TGTGCCAGCAGCTTGAGGGGATTGAACACTGAAGCTTTCTTT
CDR3 protein: CASSLRGLNTEAFF

clone size: .
V gene: TRBV7-8
CDR3 length: 15
D gene: TRBD1
J gene: TRBJ1-4
CDR3 DNA: TGTGCCAGCAGCTTACGGACAGGTCTTAATGAAAAACTGTTTTTT
CDR3 protein: CASSLRTGLNEKLFF

clone size: .
V gene: TRBV7-2
CDR3 length: 16
D gene: .
J gene: TRBJ1-6
CDR3 DNA: TGTGCCAGCAGCCCATGGACAGAATTCTTTAATTCACCCCTCCACTTT
CDR3 protein: CASSPWTEFFNSPLHF

clone size: .
V gene: TRBV5-5
CDR3 length: 15
D gene: TRBD2
J gene: TRBJ2-1
CDR3 DNA: TGTGCCAGCAGCCCCCCGGGGGGGACGGGGGATGAGCAGTTCTTC
CDR3 protein: CASSPPGGTGDEQFF

clone size: .
V gene: TRBV29-1
CDR3 length: 13
D gene: .
J gene: TRBJ2-3
CDR3 DNA: TGCAGCGTTGAAGAGGGGAGTCCAGATACGCAGTATTTT
CDR3 protein: CSVEEGSPDTQYF

clone size: once
V gene: TRBV30
CDR3 length: 15
D gene: TRBD1
J gene: TRBJ1-6
CDR3 DNA: TGTGCCTGGAGTGTACAGGGGCGGCTAAATTCACCCCTCCACTTT
CDR3 protein: CAWSVQGRLNSPLHF

clone size: .
V gene: TRBV9
CDR3 length: 11
D gene: .
J gene: TRBJ2-3
CDR3 DNA: TGTGCCAGCAGCGCGACAGATACGCAGTATTTT
CDR3 protein: CASSATDTQYF

clone size: few
V gene: TRBV5-1
CDR3 length: 15
D gene: TRBD1
J gene: TRBJ1-4
CDR3 DNA: TGCGCCAGCAGCTTGGAGGGACAGGGTATCGAAAAACTGTTTTTT
CDR3 protein: CASSLEGQGIEKLFF

clone size: .
V gene: TRBV4-1
CDR3 length: 15
D gene: .
J gene: TRBJ1-4
CDR3 DNA: TGCGCCAGCAGCCAAGAAAGGAGTAGGCAAGAAAAACTGTTTTTT
CDR3 protein: CASSQERSRQEKLFF

clone size: .
V gene: TRBV2
CDR3 length: 15
D gene: TRBD1
J gene: TRBJ1-1
CDR3 DNA: TGTGCCAGCAGGGACAGGGGTTTGATGAACACTGAAGCTTTCTTT
CDR3 protein: CASRDRGLMNTEAFF

clone size: .
V gene: TRBV2
CDR3 length: 15
D gene: TRBD1
J gene: TRBJ1-6
CDR3 DNA: TGTGCCAGCAGGGGGGACAGCTCCTATAATTCACCCCTCCACTTT
CDR3 protein: CASRGDSSYNSPLHF

clone size: .
V gene: TRBV10-2
CDR3 length: 11
D gene: .
J gene: TRBJ2-7
CDR3 DNA: TGCGCCAGCAGCGGGGGCTACGAGCAGTACTTC
CDR3 protein: CASSGGYEQYF

clone size: .
V gene: TRBV24-1
CDR3 length: 16
D gene: TRBD2
J gene: TRBJ2-1
CDR3 DNA: TGTGCCACCAGTGGTTTTGGAGCGGGGTCTACGGATGAGCAGTTCTTC
CDR3 protein: CATSGFGAGSTDEQFF

clone size: .
V gene: TRBV21-1
CDR3 length: 20
D gene: .
J gene: TRBJ2-4
CDR3 DNA: TGTGCCAGCAGCATATTGAGTATACAGGGGTTTACGGTAGCCAAAAACATTCAGTACTTC
CDR3 protein: CASSILSIQGFTVAKNIQYF

clone size: .
V gene: TRBV27
CDR3 length: 15
D gene: TRBD2
J gene: TRBJ2-1
CDR3 DNA: TGTGCCAGCAGGGAGGGACTAGCGGGGTACAATGAGCAGTTCTTC
CDR3 protein: CASREGLAGYNEQFF

clone size: few
V gene: TRBV5-6
CDR3 length: 14
D gene: .
J gene: TRBJ1-3
CDR3 DNA: TGTGCCAGCAGCTCCCCCCGGGCTGGAAACACCATATATTTT
CDR3 protein: CASSSPRAGNTIYF

clone size: .
V gene: TRBV19
CDR3 length: 19
D gene: .
J gene: TRBJ1-5
CDR3 DNA: TGTGCCAGTTCTACAAACCGGGATCGGGGGATCTTTAGCAATCAGCCCCAGCATTTT
CDR3 protein: CASSTNRDRGIFSNQPQHF

clone size: .
V gene: TRBV7-2
CDR3 length: 14
D gene: TRBD1
J gene: TRBJ1-2
CDR3 DNA: TGTGCCAGTACCCTTCAACCGGGACAGTATGGCTACACCTTC
CDR3 protein: CASTLQPGQYGYTF

clone size: .
V gene: TRBV25-1
CDR3 length: 15
D gene: .
J gene: TRBJ1-4
CDR3 DNA: TGTGCCAGCAGTGAGTCCTTGGGGCAGGGGAAAAAACTGTTTTTT
CDR3 protein: CASSESLGQGKKLFF

clone size: .
V gene: TRBV5-1
CDR3 length: 15
D gene: .
J gene: TRBJ1-5
CDR3 DNA: TGCGCCAGCAGCTTGGAGGGACAACGAAATCAGCCCCAGCATTTT
CDR3 protein: CASSLEGQRNQPQHF

clone size: .
V gene: TRBV9
CDR3 length: 13
D gene: .
J gene: TRBJ1-2
CDR3 DNA: TGTGCCAGCAGCGTAGCGGGAGACTATGGCTACACCTTC
CDR3 protein: CASSVAGDYGYTF

clone size: .
V gene: TRBV12-3/TRBV12-4
CDR3 length: 13
D gene: .
J gene: TRBJ2-7
CDR3 DNA: TGTGCCAGCAGTTTGCTATCCGCCTACGAGCAGTACTTC
CDR3 protein: CASSLLSAYEQYF

clone size: .
V gene: TRBV2
CDR3 length: 15
D gene: TRBD2
J gene: TRBJ2-5
CDR3 DNA: TGTGCCAGCAGTGAGGGTAGCGGGGTCAGGGAGACCCAGTACTTC
CDR3 protein: CASSEGSGVRETQYF

clone size: .
V gene: TRBV9
CDR3 length: 16
D gene: TRBD2
J gene: TRBJ2-2
CDR3 DNA: TGTGCCAGCAGCGTAGCAGCGGGGGGAGGGACCGGGGAGCTGTTTTTT
CDR3 protein: CASSVAAGGGTGELFF

clone size: .
V gene: TRBV5-1
CDR3 length: 15
D gene: .
J gene: TRBJ1-1
CDR3 DNA: TGCGCCAGCGGGCTACTTGGAGGGGCGAACACTGAAGCTTTCTTT
CDR3 protein: CASGLLGGANTEAFF

clone size: .
V gene: TRBV27
CDR3 length: 13
D gene: .
J gene: TRBJ2-1
CDR3 DNA: TGTGCCAGCAGTTTATCGAGTCAGCGAGAGCAGTTCTTC
CDR3 protein: CASSLSSQREQFF

clone size: .
V gene: TRBV4-1
CDR3 length: 18
D gene: TRBD2
J gene: TRBJ2-2
CDR3 DNA: TGCGCCAGCAGCCATGGAGACCCCGGGGGGGCAAGGTCCGGGGAGCTGTTTTTT
CDR3 protein: CASSHGDPGGARSGELFF

clone size: .
V gene: TRBV19
CDR3 length: 16
D gene: .
J gene: TRBJ1-1
CDR3 DNA: TGTGCCAGTACCGAAAATCCGGGGTTTTCGTGGGCTGAAGCTTTCTTT
CDR3 protein: CASTENPGFSWAEAFF

clone size: .
V gene: TRBV5-6
CDR3 length: 13
D gene: .
J gene: TRBJ2-5
CDR3 DNA: TGTGCCAGCAGCCTGACAGACAAAGAGACCCAGTACTTC
CDR3 protein: CASSLTDKETQYF

clone size: .
V gene: TRBV5-6
CDR3 length: 15
D gene: TRBD1
J gene: TRBJ1-6
CDR3 DNA: TGTGCCAGCAGCTTGGCAGACAGGGATAATTCACCCCTCCACTTT
CDR3 protein: CASSLADRDNSPLHF

clone size: .
V gene: TRBV19
CDR3 length: 13
D gene: TRBD1
J gene: TRBJ2-7
CDR3 DNA: TGTGCCAGTAGTAAAAGACAGGGCAGCGAGCAGTACTTC
CDR3 protein: CASSKRQGSEQYF

clone size: once
V gene: TRBV25-1
CDR3 length: 15
D gene: TRBD1
J gene: TRBJ2-7
CDR3 DNA: TGTGCCAGCAGAGGGCACGGGACAGGGTCTTCCGAGCAGTACTTC
CDR3 protein: CASRGHGTGSSEQYF

clone size: .
V gene: TRBV28
CDR3 length: 15
D gene: TRBD1
J gene: TRBJ1-2
CDR3 DNA: TGTGCCAGCAGCCGGACAGGCACGGCTAACTATGGCTACACCTTC
CDR3 protein: CASSRTGTANYGYTF

clone size: .
V gene: TRBV28
CDR3 length: 16
D gene: TRBD1
J gene: TRBJ1-3
CDR3 DNA: TGTGCCAGCAGTGGAGGGGGCCAGGGGAACGGAAACACCATATATTTT
CDR3 protein: CASSGGGQGNGNTIYF

clone size: .
V gene: TRBV4-1
CDR3 length: 14
D gene: TRBD1
J gene: TRBJ2-1
CDR3 DNA: TGCGCCAGCAGCGCGACAGGGTACGGGAATGAGCAGTTCTTC
CDR3 protein: CASSATGYGNEQFF

clone size: .
V gene: TRBV21-1
CDR3 length: 17
D gene: .
J gene: TRBJ1-2
CDR3 DNA: TGTGCCAGCAGCAAAATACGGGACAGGGGGAAAAAGTATGGCTACACCTTC
CDR3 protein: CASSKIRDRGKKYGYTF

clone size: .
V gene: TRBV28
CDR3 length: 14
D gene: TRBD1
J gene: TRBJ2-7
CDR3 DNA: TGTGCCAGCAGTAACTGGGGACAGGGTTACGAGCAGTACTTC
CDR3 protein: CASSNWGQGYEQYF

clone size: once
V gene: TRBV3-1/TRBV3-2
CDR3 length: 14
D gene: .
J gene: TRBJ1-6
CDR3 DNA: TGTGCCAGCAGCCAAGTGGGGGGGCGTTCACCCCTCCACTTT
CDR3 protein: CASSQVGGRSPLHF

clone size: .
V gene: TRBV5-1
CDR3 length: 16
D gene: .
J gene: TRBJ1-2
CDR3 DNA: TGCGCCAGCAGCTTGGACAGGGCCAGGGGCGACTATGGCTACACCTTC
CDR3 protein: CASSLDRARGDYGYTF

clone size: .
V gene: TRBV5-1
CDR3 length: 15
D gene: .
J gene: TRBJ2-6
CDR3 DNA: TGCGCCAGCAGCTTCGCCAGGGCTGGGGCCAACGTCCTGACTTTC
CDR3 protein: CASSFARAGANVLTF

clone size: .
V gene: TRBV6-1
CDR3 length: 15
D gene: TRBD1
J gene: TRBJ1-5
CDR3 DNA: TGTGCCAGCAGTGAACAGGGGGCACGGGATCAGCCCCAGCATTTT
CDR3 protein: CASSEQGARDQPQHF

clone size: .
V gene: TRBV2
CDR3 length: 15
D gene: .
J gene: TRBJ2-3
CDR3 DNA: TGTGCCAGCAGTCGGGGGGACACTCGCACAGATACGCAGTATTTT
CDR3 protein: CASSRGDTRTDTQYF

clone size: .
V gene: TRBV27
CDR3 length: 13
D gene: .
J gene: TRBJ1-1
CDR3 DNA: TGTGCCAGCAGTCCCTCGACAGGCTACTCCCCTTTCTTT
CDR3 protein: CASSPSTGYSPFF

clone size: .
V gene: TRBV5-1
CDR3 length: 14
D gene: TRBD1
J gene: TRBJ2-1
CDR3 DNA: TGCGCCAGCAGCTTCACGACAGGGCAAATTGAGCAGTTCTTC
CDR3 protein: CASSFTTGQIEQFF

clone size: once
V gene: TRBV30
CDR3 length: 15
D gene: .
J gene: TRBJ1-4
CDR3 DNA: TGTGCCTGGACCGCAAGGGCAGGGGTCGGTGAAAAACTGTTTTTT
CDR3 protein: CAWTARAGVGEKLFF

clone size: once
V gene: TRBV12-5
CDR3 length: 15
D gene: TRBD2
J gene: TRBJ2-1
CDR3 DNA: TGTGCTAGTGCCACGGGACTAGCGGCCTACAATGAGCAGTTCTTC
CDR3 protein: CASATGLAAYNEQFF

clone size: once
V gene: TRBV19
CDR3 length: 14
D gene: .
J gene: TRBJ1-1
CDR3 DNA: TGTGCCAGTAGTCCACAGGGTATGAACACTGAAGCTTTCTTT
CDR3 protein: CASSPQGMNTEAFF

clone size: .
V gene: TRBV30
CDR3 length: 12
D gene: .
J gene: TRBJ1-2
CDR3 DNA: TGTGCCTGGGAAGGACAGTCCTATGGCTACACCTTC
CDR3 protein: CAWEGQSYGYTF